This T cell receptor beta chain was captured by sequencing in a study of blood T cell repertoires in COVID-19. Study overall: Samples came from the United States, Italy and Spain, spanning acute and convalescent COVID-19.

The germline V gene encodes CDR1 SGHTA and CDR2 FQGTGA. Germline trimming cut 5 bases from V and 9 bases from J; bases unmatched to any gene: 19. CDR3 size: 17 residues. The data were produced by immunoSEQ multiplex PCR, yet TCRdb's version contains in-frame clones alone and is incomplete. This table has 130,000 to 150,000 clones, about four fifths appearing once. Specimen: peripheral blood. This chain connects TRBV7-3 to TRBJ2-1, with TRBD1 matching 7 bases. This clonotype was obtained from a human donor in a cohort sampled during active COVID-19. The CDR3 loop reads CASSPGGIRLSPSEQFF. The CDR3, as DNA: TGTGCCAGCAGCCCAGGGGGTATTCGACTGTCCCCTTCTGAGCAGTTCTTC.